Detailed here is one TCR beta chain. The antigen remains unidentified. This sample was taken from a study of radiation and T cells in renal cell carcinoma. Study-level points and caveats: From baseline, blood top tumor clonotypes peaked at 2 weeks post-radiation. No pretreatment tumor biopsies were available for baseline clonotypes.

The data were produced by immunoSEQ multiplex PCR, yet TCRdb's version contains in-frame clones alone and is incomplete. The table has more than 150,000 clones, over 80% seen once; the top ten hold over 10%. Germline V lookup: CDR1 LNHDA, CDR2 SQIVND (reference sequence). The CDR3 sequence is 14 residues long. Trimming cost V 6 bases and J 3 bases, with 14 bases left between them. The time point here: blood 2 weeks post-SBRT. Treatment given: 15 Gy SBRT to primary tumor, nephrectomy 4 weeks later. The material was blood, obtained from a patient whose treatment included radiotherapy and nephrectomy. The genes are TRBV19 and TRBJ2-5, with unresolved D. This TCR came from a woman aged 45-59 years with renal cell carcinoma. CDR3 sequence reads: CASREWPWEETQYF. CDR3 sequence (DNA): TGTGCCAGTAGAGAATGGCCCTGGGAAGAGACCCAGTACTTC.